This T cell receptor (beta chain) was profiled in a study of control samples from healthy donors and cancer patients. Produced via immunoSEQ multiplex PCR; TCRdb's table is partial and in-frame only. The sample contains around 150,000 clones, roughly 90% of which appear only once. Trimming took 5 bases from V and 7 from J; bases not matched to a gene: 6. Per germline, CDR1 SGHDN and CDR2 FVKESK. The CDR3 sequence is 13 residues long. The receptor comes from a man aged 25 to 45 in good health. This chain connects TRBV14 to TRBJ2-5; TRBD1 matches 8 bases. Specimen: blood. The CDR3: CASSADRAGTQYF. CDR3 nucleotides: TGTGCCAGCAGCGCGGACAGGGCGGGGACCCAGTACTTC.